Here is one T cell receptor (beta chain) with its context. No antigen is known for it. Base qualities are not recorded, but no much larger clone differs from it by a single base. This entry is derived from a study of blood T cell repertoires in COVID-19 (dated by TCRdb to 2020 to 2021). Study-level background: Samples from collaborators originated in the United States, Italy and Spain and spanned both the acute and convalescent phases of COVID-19. The material from the prospective study consisted of cDNA or gDNA derived from T cells, B-cell-depleted T cells, or PBMCs. Where HLA class I and class II types were available, the types were taken from metadata supplied by the sample provider, not from assay-based typing. A de-identified subject ID, COVID-19 status, age in years and sex were almost always included in the sample metadata. A freely available public database, intended as a resource for researchers studying the immune response to SARS-CoV-2, is where the repertoires were released. Deeply sampled blood TCRbeta repertoires from subjects exposed to, actively infected with, or recovered from COVID-19 were included in the dataset. Samples came from the ongoing ImmuneRACE study (first 160 participants) plus 1,254 subjects from 6 global collaborators. Findings and caveats that apply to the study as a whole: The amount of clinical and demographic metadata varied by source and participant and was provided uncurated.

TCRbeta CDR3 regions were amplified from genomic DNA by means of the immunoSEQ Assay, a bias-controlled multiplex PCR. As for how the authors treated the data: Within the assay, amplification of reference gene primers was used to estimate how many nucleated cells each sample contained. To quantify the absolute abundance of each unique TCRbeta CDR3 rearrangement, sequence reads were collapsed and filtered. For each sample, productive Simpson clonality was calculated by taking the square root of Simpson's diversity index across productive rearrangements. TCRdb stores this immuneACCESS table with in-frame sequences only. Part of the clones is absent; in the studies checked, under half of the shortfall reflects unresolved V genes, and no reason is known for the rest. That table furnishes V, J and clone size, whereas the DNA furnished D and trimming. In all, the sample holds about 230,000 clones, and 80% to 90% of those were seen once. Of the sample, roughly 10% is held by the ten largest clones.

One collaborating source in Seattle enrolled patients during active infection and followed them longitudinally through the course of disease. Collaborating institutions collected whole blood in K2EDTA tubes following their own protocols. For TCRbeta analysis, collaborators shipped samples in one of three forms: frozen whole blood, isolated PBMCs, or DNA extracted from either of those sample types. V trim: 5 bases; J trim: 10 bases; unmatched bases: 9. The germline V gene encodes CDR1 MNHEY and CDR2 SMNVEV (reference sequence). The CDR3 contains 13 residues, cysteine and phenylalanine counted. Only the CDR3 DNA stays, 39 bases, in frame from base 1.

The source of this sequence is a man aged 45-65 years with COVID-19, enrolled during active disease. This chain is built from TRBV27 and TRBJ2-7; 9 central bases correspond to TRBD1. The source material was peripheral blood. The CDR3 region: CASSPGQGLHQYF. The DNA sequence is TGTGCCAGCAGTCCGGGACAGGGATTGCATCAGTACTTC.